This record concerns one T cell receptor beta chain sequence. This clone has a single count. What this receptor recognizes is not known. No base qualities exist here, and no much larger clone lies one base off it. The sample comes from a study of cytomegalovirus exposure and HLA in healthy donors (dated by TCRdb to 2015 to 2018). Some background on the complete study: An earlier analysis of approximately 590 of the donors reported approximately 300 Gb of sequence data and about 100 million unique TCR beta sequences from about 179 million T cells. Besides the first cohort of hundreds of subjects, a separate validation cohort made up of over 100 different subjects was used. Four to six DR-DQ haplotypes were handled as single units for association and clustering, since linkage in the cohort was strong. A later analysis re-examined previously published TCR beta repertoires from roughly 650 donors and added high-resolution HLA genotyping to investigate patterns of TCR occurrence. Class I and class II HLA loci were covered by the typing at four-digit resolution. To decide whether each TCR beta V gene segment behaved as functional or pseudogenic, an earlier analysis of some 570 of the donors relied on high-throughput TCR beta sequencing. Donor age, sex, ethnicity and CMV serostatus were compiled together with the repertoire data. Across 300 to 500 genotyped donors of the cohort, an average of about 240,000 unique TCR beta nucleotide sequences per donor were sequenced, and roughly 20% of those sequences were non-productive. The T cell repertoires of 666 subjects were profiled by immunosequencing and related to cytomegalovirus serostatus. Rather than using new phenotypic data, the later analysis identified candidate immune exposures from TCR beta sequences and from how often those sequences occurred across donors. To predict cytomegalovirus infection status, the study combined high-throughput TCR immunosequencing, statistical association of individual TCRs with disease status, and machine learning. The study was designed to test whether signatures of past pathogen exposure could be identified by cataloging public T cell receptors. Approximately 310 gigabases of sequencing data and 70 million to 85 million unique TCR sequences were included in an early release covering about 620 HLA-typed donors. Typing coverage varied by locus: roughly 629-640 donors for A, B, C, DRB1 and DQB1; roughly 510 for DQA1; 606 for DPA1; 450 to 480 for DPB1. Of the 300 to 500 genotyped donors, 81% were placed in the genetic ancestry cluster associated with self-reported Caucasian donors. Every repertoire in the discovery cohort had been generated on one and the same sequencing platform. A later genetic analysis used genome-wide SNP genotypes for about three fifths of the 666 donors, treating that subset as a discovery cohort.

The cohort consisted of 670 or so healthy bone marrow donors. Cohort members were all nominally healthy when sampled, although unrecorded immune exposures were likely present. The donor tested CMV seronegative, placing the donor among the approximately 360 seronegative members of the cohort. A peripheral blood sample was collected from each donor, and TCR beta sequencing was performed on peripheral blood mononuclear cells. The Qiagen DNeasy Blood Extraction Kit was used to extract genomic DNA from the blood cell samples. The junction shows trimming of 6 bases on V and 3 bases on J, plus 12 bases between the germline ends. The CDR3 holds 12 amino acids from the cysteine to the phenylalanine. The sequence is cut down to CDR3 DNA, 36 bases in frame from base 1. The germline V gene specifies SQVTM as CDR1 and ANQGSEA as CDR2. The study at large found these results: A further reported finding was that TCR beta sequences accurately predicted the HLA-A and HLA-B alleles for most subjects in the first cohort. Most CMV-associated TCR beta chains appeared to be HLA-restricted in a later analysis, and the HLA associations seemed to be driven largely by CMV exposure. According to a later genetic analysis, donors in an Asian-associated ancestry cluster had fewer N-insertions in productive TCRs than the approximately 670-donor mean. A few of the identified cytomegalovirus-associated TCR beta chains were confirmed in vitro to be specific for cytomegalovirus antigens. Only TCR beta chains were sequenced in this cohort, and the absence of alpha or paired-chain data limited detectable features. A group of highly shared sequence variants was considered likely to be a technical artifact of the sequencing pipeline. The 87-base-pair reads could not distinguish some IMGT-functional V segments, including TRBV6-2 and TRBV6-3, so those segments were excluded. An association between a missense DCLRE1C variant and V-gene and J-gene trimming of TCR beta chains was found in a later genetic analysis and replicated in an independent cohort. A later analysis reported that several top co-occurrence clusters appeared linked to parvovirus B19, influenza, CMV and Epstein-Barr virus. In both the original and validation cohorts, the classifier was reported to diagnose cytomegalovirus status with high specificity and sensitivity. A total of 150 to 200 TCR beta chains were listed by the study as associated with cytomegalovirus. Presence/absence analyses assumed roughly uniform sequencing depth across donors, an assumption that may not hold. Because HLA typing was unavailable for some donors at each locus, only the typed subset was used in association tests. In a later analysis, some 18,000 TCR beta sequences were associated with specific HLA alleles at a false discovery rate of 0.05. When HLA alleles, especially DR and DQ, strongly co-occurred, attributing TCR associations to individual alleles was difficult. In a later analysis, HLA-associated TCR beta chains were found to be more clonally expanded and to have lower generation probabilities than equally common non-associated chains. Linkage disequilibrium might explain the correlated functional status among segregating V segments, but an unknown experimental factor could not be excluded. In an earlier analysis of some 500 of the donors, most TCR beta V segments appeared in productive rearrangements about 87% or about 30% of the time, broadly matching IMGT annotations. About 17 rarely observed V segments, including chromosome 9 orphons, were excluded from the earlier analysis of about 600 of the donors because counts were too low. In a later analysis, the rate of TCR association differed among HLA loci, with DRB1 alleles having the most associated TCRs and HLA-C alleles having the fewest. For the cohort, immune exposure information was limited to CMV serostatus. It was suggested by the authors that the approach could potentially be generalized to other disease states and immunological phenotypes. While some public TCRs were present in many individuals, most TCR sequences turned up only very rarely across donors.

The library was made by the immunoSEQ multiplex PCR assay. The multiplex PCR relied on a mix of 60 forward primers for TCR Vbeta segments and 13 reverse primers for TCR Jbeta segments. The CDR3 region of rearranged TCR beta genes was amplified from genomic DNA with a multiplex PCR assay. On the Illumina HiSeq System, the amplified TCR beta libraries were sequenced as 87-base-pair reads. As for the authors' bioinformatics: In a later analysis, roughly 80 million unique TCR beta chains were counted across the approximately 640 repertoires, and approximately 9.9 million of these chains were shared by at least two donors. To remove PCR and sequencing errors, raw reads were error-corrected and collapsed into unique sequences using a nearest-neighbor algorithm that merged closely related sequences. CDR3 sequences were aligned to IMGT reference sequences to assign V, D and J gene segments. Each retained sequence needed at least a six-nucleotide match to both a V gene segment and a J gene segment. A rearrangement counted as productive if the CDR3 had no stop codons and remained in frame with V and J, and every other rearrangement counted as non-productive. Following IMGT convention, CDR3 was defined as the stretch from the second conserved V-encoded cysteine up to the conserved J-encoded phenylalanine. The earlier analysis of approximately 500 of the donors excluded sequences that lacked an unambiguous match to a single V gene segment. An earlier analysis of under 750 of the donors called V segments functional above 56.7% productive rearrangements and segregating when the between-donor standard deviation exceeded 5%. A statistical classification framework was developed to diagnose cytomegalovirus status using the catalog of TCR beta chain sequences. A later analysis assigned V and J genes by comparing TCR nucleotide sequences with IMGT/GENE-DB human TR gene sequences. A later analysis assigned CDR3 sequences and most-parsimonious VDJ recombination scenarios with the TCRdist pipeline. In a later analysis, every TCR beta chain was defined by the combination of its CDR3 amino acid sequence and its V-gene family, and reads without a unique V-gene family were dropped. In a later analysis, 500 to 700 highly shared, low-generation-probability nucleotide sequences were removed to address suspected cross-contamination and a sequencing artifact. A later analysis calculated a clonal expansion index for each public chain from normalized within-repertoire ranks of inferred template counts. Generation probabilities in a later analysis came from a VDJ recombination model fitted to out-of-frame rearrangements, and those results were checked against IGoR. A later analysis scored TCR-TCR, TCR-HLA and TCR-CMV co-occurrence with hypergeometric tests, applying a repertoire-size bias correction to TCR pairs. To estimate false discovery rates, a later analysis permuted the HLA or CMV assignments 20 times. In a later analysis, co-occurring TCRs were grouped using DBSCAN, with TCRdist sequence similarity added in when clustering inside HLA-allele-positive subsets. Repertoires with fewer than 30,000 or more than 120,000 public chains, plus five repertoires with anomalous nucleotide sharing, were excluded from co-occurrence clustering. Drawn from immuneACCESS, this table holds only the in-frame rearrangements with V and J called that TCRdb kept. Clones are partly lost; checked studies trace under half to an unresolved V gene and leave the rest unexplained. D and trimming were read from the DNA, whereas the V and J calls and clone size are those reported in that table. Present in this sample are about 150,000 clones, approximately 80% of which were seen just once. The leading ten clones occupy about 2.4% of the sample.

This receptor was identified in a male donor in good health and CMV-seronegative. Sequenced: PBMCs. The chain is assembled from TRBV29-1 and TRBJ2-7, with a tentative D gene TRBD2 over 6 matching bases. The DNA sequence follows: TGCAGCGTCTCGGAGGGGAGCTACGAGCAGTACTTC. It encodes CSVSEGSYEQYF.